This TCR beta chain was documented in a study of T cell repertoires in cytomegalovirus infection. Study-level information: HLA-B-restricted CMV epitopes that are well studied, plus recently identified HLA-C-restricted ones, were used by the study. The study's findings and limits: The response measured ex vivo was dominated by TCR beta clonotypes (HLA-C-restricted and CMV-specific).

Concerning this clonotype itself: Its antigen remains unknown.

TCRdb re-analysed the reads in MiXCR, keeping a single row per CDR3 protein. The table includes 650,000 to 850,000 distinct CDR3 sequences, 25% to 30% detected once. Per the germline V gene, CDR1 is LNHNV and CDR2 is YYDKDF (reference sequence). CDR3 length equals 13 residues. V lost 2 bases to trimming and J lost 2 bases, with 5 bases between them. The specimen was cultured CD8+ T cells from PBMCs, collected from culture after CMV antigen stimulation. This rearrangement joins TRBV15 to TRBJ2-3; D unresolved. The TCR originated in a human donor in good health (CMV status not recorded). Some clones in this sample may be carry-over from other donors' samples. Written as DNA, the CDR3 is TGTGCCACCAGCAGAACCCCCACAGATACGCAGTATTTT. Amino acids: CATSRTPTDTQYF. Looking up the rest from reference TRBV15 and TRBJ2-3 gives the full variable domain: DAMVIQNPRYQVTQFGKPVTLSCSQTLNHNVMYWYQQKSSQAPKLLFHYYDKDFNNEADTPDNFQSRRPNTSFCFLDIRSPGLGDTAMYLCATSRTPTDTQYFGPGTRLTVL.